A single sample gave rise to the 9 T cell receptor beta chains below, sequenced in a study of T cell responses to AZD1222 COVID-19 vaccine. Repertoires were generated with immunoSEQ multiplex PCR, while TCRdb's copy carries only in-frame clones and drops some. This table has 140,000 to 150,000 clones, 93% appearing once. Sequences were derived from peripheral blood, sampled on day 0 of AZD1222 vaccination. The receptor set was obtained from an adult in good health.

The chain links TRBV9 to TRBJ1-6; TRBD1 is a possible D gene (5 bases). The CDR3 extends over 17 amino acids. Between the trimmed V and J ends, which lost 4 bases and 7 bases, there was a span of 21 bases. Germline V lookup: CDR1 SGDLS, CDR2 YYNGEE. The CDR3 DNA follows: TGTGCCAGCAGCCCCAGGTTAGGTGGGGGAGGAAATTCACCCCTCCACTTT. Protein: CASSPRLGGGGNSPLHF. Variable domain in full (rest from reference TRBV9 and TRBJ1-6): DSGVTQTPKHLITATGQRVTLRCSPRSGDLSVYWYQQSLDQGLQFLIQYYNGEERAKGNILERFSAQQFPDLHSELNLSSLELGDSALYFCASSPRLGGGGNSPLHFGNGTRLTVT.

The V gene is TRBV10-1, the J gene TRBJ2-3, with a weak D call TRBD2 (6 bases). Germline-derived CDR1 and CDR2 are WNHNN and SYGVQD (reference sequence). V was cut by 4 bases and J by 2 bases, with 13 bases left in between. CDR3 size: 15 residues. The CDR3 loop reads CASSGGDHYTDTQYF. The DNA for the CDR3 is TGCGCCAGCAGTGGGGGGGACCACTACACAGATACGCAGTATTTT.

The rearrangement joins TRBV5-4 to TRBJ1-6; possible D gene TRBD1, 5 bases. Trimming removed 2 bases at V and 7 bases at J, with 13 bases between. The CDR3 spans 15 residues. Germline loops: CDR1 SGHNT, CDR2 YYREEE (reference sequence). For the CDR3, the DNA is TGTGCCAGCAGCTTTACGGGACGCTCGAATTCACCCCTCCACTTT. The encoded protein is CASSFTGRSNSPLHF.

The CDR3 spells CASSLGWASGSNEQFF. CDR3 DNA sequence: TGCGCCAGCAGCTTGGGGTGGGCTAGCGGGAGCAATGAGCAGTTCTTC. This sequence joins TRBV5-1 and TRBJ2-1; TRBD2 matches 10 bases. Per the germline V gene, CDR1 is SGHRS and CDR2 is YFSETQ. V shed 0 bases and J 6 bases; nucleotides not matched to a gene: 6. This CDR3 spans 16 amino acids.

The rearrangement links TRBV30 to TRBJ1-6; D remains unclear. This CDR3 comprises 12 residues. The germline V gene encodes CDR1 GTSNPN and CDR2 SVGIG (reference sequence). Deletions cut 6 bases from V and 10 bases from J, with 13 bases between. As DNA, the CDR3 is TGTGCCTGCCCGGGTTCGGGGTCACCCCTCCACTTT. This translates into CACPGSGSPLHF.

CDR3 protein: CASSTQETQYF. Here the CDR3 DNA reads TGTGCCAGCAGCACCCAAGAGACCCAGTACTTC. The chain is built from TRBV5-4 and TRBJ2-5; D is unresolved. Trimming cost V 4 bases and J 1 base, with 2 bases left between them. Germline V gene data show CDR1 as SGHNT and CDR2 as YYREEE (reference sequence). The CDR3 runs 11 residues.

The gene calls are TRBV19 and TRBJ2-7; perhaps TRBD1 as D (6 bases). Germline CDR1 reads LNHDA; CDR2 reads SQIVND (reference sequence). The CDR3 is 14 amino acids. The ends were cut back, 1 base at V and 6 bases at J, with 13 bases in the middle. The CDR3 DNA is TGTGCCAGTAGTATAGGGCAGGGGACGGGCGAGCAGTACTTC. Amino acid sequence: CASSIGQGTGEQYF.

The chain employs TRBV30 and TRBJ1-1; D remains ambiguous. Germline CDR1 reads GTSNPN; CDR2 reads SVGIG (reference sequence). V was cut by 4 bases and J by 3 bases, with 9 bases left in between. This CDR3 contains 12 residues. The CDR3 bases are TGTGCCTGGATGTGGTTGGACACTGAAGCTTTCTTT. Its translation is CAWMWLDTEAFF.

This clone was seen once. V usage is TRBV6-1 and J usage is TRBJ1-1; tentatively, D is TRBD1 (6 bases). Looked up from germline, CDR1 is MNHNS and CDR2 is SASEGT. V shed 3 bases and J shed 2 bases, with 16 bases lying between them. The CDR3 covers 16 residues. The CDR3 DNA sequence: TGTGCCAGCAGTGATCCTCCGGGGGGCAAAAACACTGAAGCTTTCTTT. Its translation: CASSDPPGGKNTEAFF.